This T cell receptor (beta chain) was recovered during a study of response to subunit inactivated influenza vaccine. This clonotype was counted between two and nine times. Its antigen remains unknown. The CDR3 is 18 residues long. Per the germline V gene, CDR1 is DFQATT and CDR2 is SNEGSKA (reference sequence). With 0 bases clipped from V and 4 bases from J, the junction kept 16 bases outside the gene matches. MiXCR, applied by TCRdb to the RT-PCR reads, yields one record per CDR3 protein. The repertoire holds more than 200,000 distinct CDR3 sequences, with over 9% as singletons. Whole-study results and caveats: The authors suggested that few new T cells are recruited per seasonal influenza vaccination.

The specimen comprised non-naive T cells sorted from PBMCs, sampled around 14 days before vaccination. The receptor was derived from a man over 45 who received an inactivated influenza vaccine. The chain recombines TRBV20-1 with TRBJ2-3; 7 bases are shared with TRBD2. As DNA, the CDR3 is TGCAGTGCTAGAGATGAAGTGGGTGGCGGGAGAGGAGCAGATACGCAGTATTTT. Translated, it gives CSARDEVGGGRGADTQYF.